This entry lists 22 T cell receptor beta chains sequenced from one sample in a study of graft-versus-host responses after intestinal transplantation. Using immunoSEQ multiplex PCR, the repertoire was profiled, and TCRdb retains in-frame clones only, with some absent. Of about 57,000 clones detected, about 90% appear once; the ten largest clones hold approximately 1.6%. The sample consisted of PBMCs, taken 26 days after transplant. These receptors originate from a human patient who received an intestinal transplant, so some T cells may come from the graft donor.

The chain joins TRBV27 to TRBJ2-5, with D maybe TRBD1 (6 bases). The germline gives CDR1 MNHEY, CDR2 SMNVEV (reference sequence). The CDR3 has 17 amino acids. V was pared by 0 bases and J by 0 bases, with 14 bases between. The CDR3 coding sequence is TGTGCCAGCAGTTTATCATTCCGACAGGCCAACCAAGAGACCCAGTACTTC. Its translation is CASSLSFRQANQETQYF.

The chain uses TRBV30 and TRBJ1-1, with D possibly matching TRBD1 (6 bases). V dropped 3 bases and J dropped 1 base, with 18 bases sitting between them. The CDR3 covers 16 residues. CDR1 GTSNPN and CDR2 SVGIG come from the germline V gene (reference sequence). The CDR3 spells CAWSLKGGTQNTEAFF. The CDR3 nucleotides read TGTGCCTGGAGCCTTAAGGGGGGGACTCAGAACACTGAAGCTTTCTTT.

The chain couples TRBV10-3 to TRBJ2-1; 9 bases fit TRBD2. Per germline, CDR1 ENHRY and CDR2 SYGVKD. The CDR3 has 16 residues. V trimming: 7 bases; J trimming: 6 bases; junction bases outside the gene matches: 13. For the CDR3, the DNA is TGTGCCATCATGAACCCTCTAGCGGGGTCGGGCAATGAGCAGTTCTTC. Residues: CAIMNPLAGSGNEQFF.

CDR3 protein: CASSIEFGLSTEQYF. In nucleotides, the CDR3 is TGTGCCAGTAGTATAGAATTTGGACTTTCGACCGAGCAGTACTTC. V is TRBV19 and J is TRBJ2-7; TRBD2 is a possible D gene (5 bases). This CDR3 has 15 residues. Germline V gene sequence: CDR1 LNHDA, CDR2 SQIVND (reference sequence). Deletions cut 0 bases from V and 6 bases from J, with 15 bases between.

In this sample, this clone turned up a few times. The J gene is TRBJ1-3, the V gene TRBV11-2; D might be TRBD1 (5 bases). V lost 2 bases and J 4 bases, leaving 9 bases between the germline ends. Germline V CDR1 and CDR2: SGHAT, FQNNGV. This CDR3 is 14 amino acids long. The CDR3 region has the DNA TGTGCCAGCAGCTTACCTGGGGGGGGAAACACCATATATTTT. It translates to CASSLPGGGNTIYF.

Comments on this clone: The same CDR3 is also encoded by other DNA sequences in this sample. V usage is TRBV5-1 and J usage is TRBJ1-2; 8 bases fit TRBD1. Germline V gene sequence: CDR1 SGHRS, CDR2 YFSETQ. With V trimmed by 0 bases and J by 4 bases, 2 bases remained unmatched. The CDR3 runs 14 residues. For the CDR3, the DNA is TGCGCCAGCAGCTTGGGACAGGGGAGCTATGGCTACACCTTC. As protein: CASSLGQGSYGYTF. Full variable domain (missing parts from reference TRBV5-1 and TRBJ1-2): KAGVTQTPRYLIKTRGQQVTLSCSPISGHRSVSWYQQTPGQGLQFLFEYFSETQRNKGNFPGRFSGRQFSNSRSEMNVSTLELGDSALYLCASSLGQGSYGYTFGSGTRLTVV.

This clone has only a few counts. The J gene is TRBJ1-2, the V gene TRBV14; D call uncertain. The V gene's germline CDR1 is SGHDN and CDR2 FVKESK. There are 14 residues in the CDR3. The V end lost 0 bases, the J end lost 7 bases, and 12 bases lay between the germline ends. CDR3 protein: CASSQEIGFGGYTF. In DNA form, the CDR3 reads TGTGCCAGCAGCCAAGAAATTGGTTTCGGTGGCTACACCTTC.

The CDR3 DNA is TGTGCCAGCAGCTTTTCCGGAGATAGCAATCAGCCCCAGCATTTT. Protein product: CASSFSGDSNQPQHF. The chain employs TRBV7-8 and TRBJ1-5, with D unclear. The CDR3 spans 15 residues. Germline CDR1 SGHVS, CDR2 FQNEAQ. V was shortened by 3 bases and J by 0 bases, with 9 bases between the two germline ends.

CDR3 DNA sequence: TGTGCCAGCAGCCCCGAACCTACAGGCGTAATGAACACTGAAGCTTTCTTT. It yields the protein CASSPEPTGVMNTEAFF. This chain uses TRBV7-3 with TRBJ1-1; D is perhaps TRBD1 (5 bases). V was shortened by 5 bases and J by 0 bases, with 19 bases between the two germline ends. CDR1 SGHTA and CDR2 FQGTGA come from the germline V gene. The CDR3 spans 17 residues.

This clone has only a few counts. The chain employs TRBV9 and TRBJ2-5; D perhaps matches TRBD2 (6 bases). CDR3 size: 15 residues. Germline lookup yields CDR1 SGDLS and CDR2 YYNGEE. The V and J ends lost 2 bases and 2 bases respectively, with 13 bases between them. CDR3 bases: TGTGCCAGCAGCGTCGGGGGACTGGTACAAGAGACCCAGTACTTC. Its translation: CASSVGGLVQETQYF. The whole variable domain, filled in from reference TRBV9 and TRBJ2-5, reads DSGVTQTPKHLITATGQRVTLRCSPRSGDLSVYWYQQSLDQGLQFLIQYYNGEERAKGNILERFSAQQFPDLHSELNLSSLELGDSALYFCASSVGGLVQETQYFGPGTRLLVL.

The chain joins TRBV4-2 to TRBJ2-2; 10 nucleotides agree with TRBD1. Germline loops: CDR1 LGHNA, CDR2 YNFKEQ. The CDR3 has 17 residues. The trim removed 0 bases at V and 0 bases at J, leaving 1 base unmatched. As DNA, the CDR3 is TGTGCCAGCAGCCAAGATGGGACAGGGGCGAACACCGGGGAGCTGTTTTTT. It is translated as CASSQDGTGANTGELFF.

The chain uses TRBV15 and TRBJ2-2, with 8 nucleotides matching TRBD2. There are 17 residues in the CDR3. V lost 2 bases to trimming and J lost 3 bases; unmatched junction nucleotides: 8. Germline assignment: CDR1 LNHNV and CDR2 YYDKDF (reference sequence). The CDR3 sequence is CATSRSPRRGDTGELFF. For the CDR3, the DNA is TGTGCCACCAGCAGATCCCCGCGGCGGGGGGACACCGGGGAGCTGTTTTTT.

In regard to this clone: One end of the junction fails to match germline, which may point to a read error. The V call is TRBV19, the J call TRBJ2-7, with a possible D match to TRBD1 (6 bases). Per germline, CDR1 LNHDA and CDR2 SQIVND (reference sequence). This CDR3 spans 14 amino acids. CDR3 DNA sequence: TGTGCCAGTAGTATACAGGGGATCTCCCACGAGCAGTACTTC. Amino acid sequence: CASSIQGISHEQYF.

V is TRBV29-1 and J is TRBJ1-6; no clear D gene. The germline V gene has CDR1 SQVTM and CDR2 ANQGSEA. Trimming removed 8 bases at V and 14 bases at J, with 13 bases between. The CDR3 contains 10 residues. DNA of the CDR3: TGCAGCCAAAGGATCGGGTCCCTCCACTTT. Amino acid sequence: CSQRIGSLHF.

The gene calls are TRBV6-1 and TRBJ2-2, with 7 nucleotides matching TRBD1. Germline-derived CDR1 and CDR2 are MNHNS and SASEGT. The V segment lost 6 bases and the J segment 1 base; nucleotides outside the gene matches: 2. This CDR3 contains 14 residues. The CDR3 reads CASRGTVNTGELFF. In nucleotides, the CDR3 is TGTGCCAGCAGGGGGACAGTGAACACCGGGGAGCTGTTTTTT.

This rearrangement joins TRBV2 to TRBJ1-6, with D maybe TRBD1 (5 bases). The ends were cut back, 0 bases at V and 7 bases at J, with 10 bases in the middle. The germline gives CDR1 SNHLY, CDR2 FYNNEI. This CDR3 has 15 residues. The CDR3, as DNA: TGTGCCAGCAGTGAAGCGCGGGGACGGAATTCACCCCTCCACTTT. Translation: CASSEARGRNSPLHF.

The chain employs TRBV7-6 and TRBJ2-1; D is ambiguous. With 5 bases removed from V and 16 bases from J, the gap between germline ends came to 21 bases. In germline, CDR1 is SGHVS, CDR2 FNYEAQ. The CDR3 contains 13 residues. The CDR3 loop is CASSDLGRVSVFF. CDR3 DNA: TGTGCCAGCAGCGATTTAGGCCGGGTCTCGGTCTTCTTC.

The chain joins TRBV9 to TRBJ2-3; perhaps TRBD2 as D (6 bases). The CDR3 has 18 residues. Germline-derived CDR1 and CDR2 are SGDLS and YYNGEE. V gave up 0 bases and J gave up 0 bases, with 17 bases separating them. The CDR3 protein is CASSVATGRSISTDTQYF. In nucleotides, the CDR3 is TGTGCCAGCAGCGTAGCTACGGGGAGGAGCATTAGCACAGATACGCAGTATTTT.

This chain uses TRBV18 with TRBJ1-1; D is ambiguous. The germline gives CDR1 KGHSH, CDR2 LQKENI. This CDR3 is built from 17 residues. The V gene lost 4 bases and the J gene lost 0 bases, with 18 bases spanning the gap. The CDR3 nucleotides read TGTGCCAGCTCACGTGTGATGTCGGCAGACTTGAACACTGAAGCTTTCTTT. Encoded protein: CASSRVMSADLNTEAFF.

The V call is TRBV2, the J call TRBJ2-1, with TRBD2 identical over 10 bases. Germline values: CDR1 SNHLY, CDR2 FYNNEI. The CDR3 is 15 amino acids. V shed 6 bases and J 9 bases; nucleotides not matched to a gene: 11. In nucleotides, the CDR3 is TGTGCCAGCAGAGATACTAGCGGGGCGTTGGTTGAGCAGTTCTTC. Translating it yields CASRDTSGALVEQFF.

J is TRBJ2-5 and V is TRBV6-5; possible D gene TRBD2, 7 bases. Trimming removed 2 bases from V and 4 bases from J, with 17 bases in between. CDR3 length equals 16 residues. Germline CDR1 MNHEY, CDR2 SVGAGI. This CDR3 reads CASSYGGGALAETQYF. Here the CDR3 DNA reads TGTGCCAGCAGTTACGGAGGGGGGGCGCTCGCAGAGACCCAGTACTTC.

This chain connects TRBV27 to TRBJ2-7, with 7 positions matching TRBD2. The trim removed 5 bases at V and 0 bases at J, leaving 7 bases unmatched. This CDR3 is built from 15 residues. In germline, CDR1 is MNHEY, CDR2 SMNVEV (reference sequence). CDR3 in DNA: TGTGCCAGCAGTATGTTCGGGGGGTCCTCCTACGAGCAGTACGTC. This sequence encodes CASSMFGGSSYEQYV.